One and the same sample provided the 10 T cell receptor beta chains below, sequenced in a study of T-cell reconstitution after alpha-beta-depleted transplantation in children. The TCRbeta library was prepared with unique molecular identifiers. TCRdb reprocessed the PCR reads with MiXCR, giving one entry per CDR3 protein. The repertoire includes 250,000 to 400,000 distinct CDR3 sequences, around 25% of them detected once, and approximately 11% sits in the top ten. The sequencing used PBMCs, mostly from graft donor cells, collected 180 days after TCRalphabeta/CD19-depleted stem cell transplant. Source of these receptors: a male patient between 10 and 17 years old who had a stem cell transplant for acute lymphoblastic leukemia, so the T cells may come from the graft donor.

The V and J genes are TRBV15 and TRBJ2-1, with a possible D match to TRBD2 (5 bases). Germline V gene sequence: CDR1 LNHNV, CDR2 YYDKDF (reference sequence). The length of the CDR3 is 14 residues. V dropped 0 bases and J dropped 9 bases, with 12 bases sitting between them. The CDR3 loop reads CATSREGTGSEQFF. CDR3 DNA sequence: TGTGCCACCAGCAGAGAGGGTACGGGAAGTGAGCAGTTCTTC.

The chain has TRBV7-3 and TRBJ2-4, with a weak D call TRBD1 (5 bases). This CDR3 contains 16 residues. From germline, CDR1 is SGHTA and CDR2 FQGTGA. V lost 0 bases to trimming and J lost 0 bases, with 9 bases between them. The CDR3 loop is CASSLTPGLAKNIQYF. CDR3 nucleotides: TGTGCCAGCAGCTTAACGCCAGGGTTAGCCAAAAACATTCAGTACTTC.

This clonotype has a handful of counts. The gene calls are TRBV5-1 and TRBJ1-6; 9 nucleotides agree with TRBD1. This CDR3 region has 14 residues. Germline values: CDR1 SGHRS, CDR2 YFSETQ. V lost 3 bases and J lost 8; bases outside the gene matches: 3. CDR3 bases: TGCGCCAGCAGCTCAGACAGGGGGTATTCACCCCTCCACTTT. It codes for CASSSDRGYSPLHF.

This clonotype has a handful of counts. The chain uses TRBV3-1 and TRBJ2-7; no clear D gene. The length of the CDR3 is 16 residues. Germline assignment: CDR1 LGHDT and CDR2 YNNKEL (reference sequence). Trimming cost V 0 bases and J 0 bases, with 12 bases left between them. CDR3 amino acids: CASSQDRIRSSYEQYF. CDR3 in DNA: TGTGCCAGCAGCCAAGACCGCATCCGGAGCTCCTACGAGCAGTACTTC.

The CDR3 DNA reads as TGTGCCAGCAGTTACGACTCAACTAGCGGGAGGATCTACGAGCAGTACTTC. It codes for CASSYDSTSGRIYEQYF. J is TRBJ2-7 and V is TRBV6-5, with 12 bases that match TRBD2. The CDR3 totals 17 residues. Unmatched junction bases numbered 8, after V lost 2 bases and J lost 3 bases. The germline gives CDR1 MNHEY, CDR2 SVGAGI.

This clonotype was counted between two and nine times. This chain connects TRBV4-1 to TRBJ2-2, with 10 bases aligning to TRBD2. The CDR3 covers 15 residues. With V trimmed by 5 bases and J by 7 bases, 7 bases remained unmatched. Germline lookup yields CDR1 MGHRA and CDR2 YSYEKL. CDR3 DNA sequence: TGCGCCAGCAGCGGGCTAGCGGGAGTGGGCGGGGAGCTGTTTTTT. Residues: CASSGLAGVGGELFF.

The chain has TRBV5-6 and TRBJ2-2, with D possibly TRBD2 on 6 matching bases. The CDR3 contains 16 residues. The V end was cut by 4 bases, the J end by 2 bases, with 15 bases between. Germline CDR1 and CDR2: SGHDT and YYEEEE. The CDR3 DNA is TGTGCCAGCAGCCGCTATAGCGGCCCCAACACCGGGGAGCTGTTTTTT. This codes for CASSRYSGPNTGELFF.

The V gene is TRBV5-1, the J gene TRBJ1-6; possible D gene TRBD1, 5 bases. In germline, CDR1 is SGHRS, CDR2 YFSETQ. Between the trimmed V and J ends, which lost 5 bases and 7 bases, there was a span of 16 bases. There are 15 residues in the CDR3. The CDR3 region has the DNA TGCGCCAGCAGGTTGCAAGGGGCCGGAAATTCACCCCTCCACTTT. It is translated as CASRLQGAGNSPLHF.

This clonotype was counted only a few times. The chain couples TRBV29-1 to TRBJ2-3; the match to TRBD1 covers 7 bases. The CDR3 is 14 amino acids. V trimming: 2 bases; J trimming: 0 bases; junction bases outside the gene matches: 2. Germline-derived CDR1 and CDR2 are SQVTM and ANQGSEA. The CDR3 here is CSVEQGDSTDTQYF. CDR3 DNA sequence: TGCAGCGTTGAACAGGGGGACAGCACAGATACGCAGTATTTT.

The chain couples TRBV4-1 to TRBJ2-2, with D hard to call. Trimming removed 3 bases from V and 1 base from J, with 6 bases in between. Per germline, CDR1 MGHRA and CDR2 YSYEKL. The length of the CDR3 is 14 residues. The CDR3, as DNA: TGCGCCAGCAGCCAGATAGGGAACACCGGGGAGCTGTTTTTT. Translating it yields CASSQIGNTGELFF.